Included here is one T cell receptor (beta chain) sequence, with context. Antigen specificity is unknown. The data were taken from a study of cytomegalovirus exposure and HLA in healthy donors. Study-level points and caveats: In vitro experiments confirmed that three CMV-associated chains were specific for CMV antigens. Among TCR sequences, most were rare, though some public TCRs appeared in many donors.

The PCR employed 60 Vbeta primers together with 13 Jbeta primers. Assay used: immunoSEQ multiplex PCR; TCRdb lists only in-frame clones, some missing. The table gives 150,000 or so clones; the top ten clones make up about 1.6% of it. The receptor's source is a woman aged 50 to 65 in good health and CMV-seronegative. The sample was PBMCs.

The CDR3 sequence is CSVEGLGTTGYTF. The CDR3 DNA sequence: TGCAGCGTTGAAGGCTTAGGGACAACTGGCTACACCTTC. This chain joins TRBV29-1 and TRBJ1-2; D might be TRBD1 (6 bases). V dropped 1 base and J dropped 7 bases, with 13 bases sitting between them. The V gene's germline CDR1 is SQVTM and CDR2 ANQGSEA. The CDR3 totals 13 residues. Full variable domain (missing parts from reference TRBV29-1 and TRBJ1-2): SAVISQKPSRDICQRGTSLTIQCQVDSQVTMMFWYRQQPGQSLTLIATANQGSEATYESGFVIDKFPISRPNLTFSTLTVSNMSPEDSSIYLCSVEGLGTTGYTFGSGTRLTVV.